Following are 9 T cell receptor beta chains from one sample sequenced in a study of CD4 and CD8 cells across lung adenocarcinoma regions. TCRdb reprocessed the PCR reads with MiXCR, giving one entry per CDR3 protein. Seen here are under 7,500 distinct CDR3 sequences, roughly 48% observed once, and the top ten hold roughly 30%. The specimen was CD4+ T cells from the center of a lung tumor. The source of these receptors is a female donor with lung adenocarcinoma. The CD4 and CD8 labels of this study may be unreliable.

The chain recombines TRBV27 with TRBJ1-4; D is possibly TRBD1 (5 bases). In germline, CDR1 is MNHEY, CDR2 SMNVEV (reference sequence). This CDR3 comprises 14 residues. V was shortened by 1 base and J by 2 bases, with 5 bases between the two germline ends. The CDR3 DNA follows: TGTGCCAGCAGTTTATGGGGGACTAATGAAAAACTGTTTTTT. It is translated as CASSLWGTNEKLFF.

This clonotype was picked up many times. This chain joins TRBV6-1 and TRBJ1-4; maybe TRBD1 (5 bases). The CDR3 covers 15 residues. The V and J ends lost 5 bases and 12 bases respectively, with 22 bases between them. Germline V lookup: CDR1 MNHNS, CDR2 SASEGT. The CDR3, as DNA: TGTGCCAGCAGTCCTCCTACGGACGGCTCGGGGGAACTGTTTTTT. This sequence encodes CASSPPTDGSGELFF.

The V call is TRBV6-5, the J call TRBJ2-1, with D perhaps matching TRBD1 or TRBD2 (8 bases each). Judging by the DNA end, TRBJ2-7 fits better; the J call may be wrong. CDR1 and CDR2 from the germline V gene are MNHEY and SVGAGI. CDR3 length: 20 residues. CDR3 bases: TGTGCCAGCAGTTACCGCCCCGGACAGGGAATTCGGGAGGGGCCAAACGAGCAGTACTTC. Protein sequence: CASSYRPGQGIREGPNEQYF.

The rearrangement uses TRBV30 and TRBJ2-7; unclear D gene. The V gene's germline CDR1 is GTSNPN and CDR2 SVGIG (reference sequence). Trimming shortened V by 1 base and J by 2 bases, and 9 bases separated the two germline ends. This CDR3 has 13 residues. The CDR3 DNA reads TGTGCCTGGAGTGCTGGGTTAACCTACGAGCAGTACTTC. It specifies CAWSAGLTYEQYF.

This clonotype is labeled as medium-sized (0.01 to 0.1%). The V gene is TRBV6-1, the J gene TRBJ2-1; D might be TRBD1 (6 bases). This CDR3 spans 15 amino acids. Per the germline V gene, CDR1 is MNHNS and CDR2 is SASEGT. The ends were cut back, 7 bases at V and 2 bases at J, with 15 bases in the middle. The CDR3 DNA reads as TGTGCCAGCACCCCGGTCAGGGGCGCCTACAATGAGCAGTTCTTC. Residues: CASTPVRGAYNEQFF.

By share, this clonotype ranks as medium-sized. The chain has TRBV6-1 and TRBJ1-2; no clear D gene. The CDR3 loop spans 15 amino acids. Germline CDR1 is MNHNS and CDR2 is SASEGT. Trimming stripped 2 bases from V and 8 bases from J, with 18 bases between. CDR3 loop: CASSEIRRAAFGYTF. The DNA for the CDR3 is TGTGCCAGCAGTGAAATCCGACGGGCGGCGTTCGGCTACACCTTC.

This clonotype is categorized as large. V gene TRBV6-1 combines with J gene TRBJ2-3; 8 nucleotides align to TRBD2. The length of the CDR3 is 15 residues. Germline lookup yields CDR1 MNHNS and CDR2 SASEGT. V shed 6 bases, J shed 4 bases, and the junction held 9 bases outside the gene matches. The CDR3 region is CASSRSGSGADTQYF. DNA for the CDR3: TGTGCCAGCAGCCGAAGCGGGAGTGGGGCAGATACGCAGTATTTT.

On this clonotype: The junction and the germline gene differ at one end; a read error may be behind it. The rearrangement uses TRBV27 and TRBJ2-3; 9 bases match TRBD2. CDR1 is MNHEY and CDR2 is SMNVEV in the germline V gene (reference sequence). The CDR3 length is 18 residues. CDR3 DNA: TGTGCCAGCAGTTCCCATTTTCTCGCGGGAGGGGACACAGATACCCAGTATTTT. Amino acids: CASSSHFLAGGDTDTQYF.

Of note for this clonotype: A junction boundary mismatches the germline segment, possibly from a read error. The chain combines TRBV6-1 with TRBJ2-3; TRBD1 is a possible D gene (6 bases). CDR1 and CDR2 from the germline V gene are MNHNS and SASEGT. The CDR3 is 14 amino acids. This CDR3 is CAGSGGRGTETQYF. CDR3 in DNA: TGTGCGGGCAGTGGGGGCCGTGGCACAGAGACCCAGTACTTT.